Listed below are T cell receptor beta chains from one sample, sequenced in a study of blood T cell repertoires in COVID-19. Data came from immunoSEQ multiplex PCR; TCRdb stores just in-frame clones and leaves some out. The sample includes some 150,000 clones, 84% of them seen just once. Source material: peripheral blood. The receptors were sampled from a human donor in a cohort sampled during active COVID-19. Each CDR3 is given with its conserved first and last residue. Each record gives: J gene, CDR3 length, V gene, clone size, D gene, CDR3 DNA, CDR3 protein. A D gene is named only where the DNA matches it firmly. Size tells how often a clone was seen (once, few, many) or the class of an expanded clone, and some rows leave it out.

J: TRBJ1-1
length: 15
V: TRBV6-5
size: NA
D: TRBD1
DNA: TGTGCCAGCAGTTCCCGACAGGGTGGGTCCACTGAAGCTTTCTTT
CDR3: CASSSRQGGSTEAFF

J: TRBJ2-1
length: 16
V: TRBV3-1/TRBV3-2
size: NA
D: TRBD1
DNA: TGTGCCAGCAGCCAAGAAGCAGGACAGGGATTTAATGAGCAGTTCTTC
CDR3: CASSQEAGQGFNEQFF

J: TRBJ2-3
length: 15
V: TRBV10-3
size: NA
D: NA
DNA: TGTGCCATCAGTGTCAACAGGGAATTCACAGATACGCAGTATTTT
CDR3: CAISVNREFTDTQYF

J: TRBJ1-3
length: 16
V: TRBV7-2
size: NA
D: NA
DNA: TGTGCCAGCAGCTTACCTTCAGGGGTACTGGGAAACACCATATATTTT
CDR3: CASSLPSGVLGNTIYF

J: TRBJ1-2
length: 14
V: TRBV3-1/TRBV3-2
size: once
D: NA
DNA: TGTGCCAGCAGCCAAGGGCTAGCGGTTTATGGCTACACCTTC
CDR3: CASSQGLAVYGYTF

J: TRBJ1-2
length: 11
V: TRBV20-1
size: NA
D: NA
DNA: TGCAGTGCTAGAGCCCAGAGGGGCTACACCTTC
CDR3: CSARAQRGYTF

J: TRBJ1-1
length: 14
V: TRBV6-5
size: NA
D: NA
DNA: TGTGCCAGCAGCAAGACAGGCTTGAACACTGAAGCTTTCTTT
CDR3: CASSKTGLNTEAFF

J: TRBJ2-1
length: 12
V: TRBV27
size: once
D: NA
DNA: TGTGCCAGCAGTTTAATTCAGGGTGAGCAGTTCTTC
CDR3: CASSLIQGEQFF

J: TRBJ1-5
length: 14
V: TRBV6-5
size: NA
D: TRBD1
DNA: TGTGCCACCAAACAGGGGGCAAGCAATCAGCCCCAGCATTTT
CDR3: CATKQGASNQPQHF

J: TRBJ2-2
length: 14
V: TRBV11-2
size: NA
D: NA
DNA: TGTGCCAGCAGCTTAGAACTAAACACCGGGGAGCTGTTTTTT
CDR3: CASSLELNTGELFF

J: TRBJ1-3
length: 16
V: TRBV14
size: NA
D: TRBD1
DNA: TGTGCCAGCAGCCAAGAGCTGGACAGGGTAGGAAACACCATATATTTT
CDR3: CASSQELDRVGNTIYF

J: TRBJ1-1
length: 13
V: TRBV12-3/TRBV12-4
size: NA
D: NA
DNA: TGTGCCAGCAGTTTGCAGGGCGACACTGAAGCTTTCTTT
CDR3: CASSLQGDTEAFF

J: TRBJ2-1
length: 15
V: TRBV7-2
size: NA
D: TRBD2
DNA: TGTGCCAGCAGCTTAGCGGGACTAGCGGGGGTCGAGCAGTTCTTC
CDR3: CASSLAGLAGVEQFF

J: TRBJ2-1
length: 16
V: TRBV5-1
size: NA
D: TRBD2
DNA: TGCGCCAGCAGCTTGGCCGGGGCGGGAGGGTACAATGAGCAGTTCTTC
CDR3: CASSLAGAGGYNEQFF

J: TRBJ1-2
length: 14
V: TRBV29-1
size: NA
D: NA
DNA: TGCAGCGTCCCAGTCCTCAGCGGGAACTATGGCTACACCTTC
CDR3: CSVPVLSGNYGYTF

J: TRBJ2-4
length: 17
V: TRBV27
size: NA
D: TRBD2
DNA: TGTGCCAGCAGTTTGTCCCGAACGGCCGCGGGGGGAAACATTCAGTACTTC
CDR3: CASSLSRTAAGGNIQYF

J: TRBJ2-3
length: 13
V: TRBV18
size: NA
D: TRBD1
DNA: TGTGCCAGCTCTTCAGACAGGGGAGATACGCAGTATTTT
CDR3: CASSSDRGDTQYF

J: TRBJ1-6
length: 14
V: TRBV6-6
size: many
D: TRBD1
DNA: TGTGCCAGCAGACCAGGGACAGGGAACTCACCCCTCCACTTT
CDR3: CASRPGTGNSPLHF

J: TRBJ1-5
length: 14
V: TRBV19
size: NA
D: NA
DNA: TGTGCCAGTAGTATAGGGACAGACGGGTCAGCCCAGCATTTT
CDR3: CASSIGTDGSAQHF

J: TRBJ1-2
length: 16
V: TRBV3-1/TRBV3-2
size: NA
D: TRBD1
DNA: TGTGCCAGCAGCCTCGGACAGGGGGCGTTGTCATCTGGCTACACCTTC
CDR3: CASSLGQGALSSGYTF

J: TRBJ2-3
length: 15
V: TRBV19
size: NA
D: TRBD2
DNA: TGTGCCAGTAGTATTTCTACTAGCGGGGGCCATACGCAGTATTTT
CDR3: CASSISTSGGHTQYF

J: TRBJ2-5
length: 16
V: TRBV13
size: NA
D: TRBD2
DNA: TGTGCCAGCAGCTCCCGGGACTACCAAAGCCAAGAGACCCAGTACTTC
CDR3: CASSSRDYQSQETQYF

J: TRBJ2-6
length: 16
V: TRBV30
size: NA
D: NA
DNA: TGTGCCTCGAGCCCAGGGGCGGCCTCTGGGGCCAACGTCCTGACTTTC
CDR3: CASSPGAASGANVLTF

J: TRBJ2-2
length: 13
V: TRBV5-4
size: NA
D: NA
DNA: TGTGCCAGCAGCTTGGGTGGCAGCGGGGAGCTGTTTTTT
CDR3: CASSLGGSGELFF

J: TRBJ2-7
length: 13
V: TRBV7-8
size: NA
D: NA
DNA: TGTGCCAGCAGCTTATCGATCAGCTACGAGCAGTACTTC
CDR3: CASSLSISYEQYF

J: TRBJ2-2
length: 14
V: TRBV6-5
size: NA
D: NA
DNA: TGTGCCAGCAGCCAGGGATTCAACACCGGGGAGCTGTTTTTT
CDR3: CASSQGFNTGELFF

J: TRBJ1-1
length: 14
V: TRBV5-4
size: few
D: TRBD1
DNA: TGTGCCAGCAGCTCACCACAGGGGCCGGCTGAAGCTTTCTTT
CDR3: CASSSPQGPAEAFF